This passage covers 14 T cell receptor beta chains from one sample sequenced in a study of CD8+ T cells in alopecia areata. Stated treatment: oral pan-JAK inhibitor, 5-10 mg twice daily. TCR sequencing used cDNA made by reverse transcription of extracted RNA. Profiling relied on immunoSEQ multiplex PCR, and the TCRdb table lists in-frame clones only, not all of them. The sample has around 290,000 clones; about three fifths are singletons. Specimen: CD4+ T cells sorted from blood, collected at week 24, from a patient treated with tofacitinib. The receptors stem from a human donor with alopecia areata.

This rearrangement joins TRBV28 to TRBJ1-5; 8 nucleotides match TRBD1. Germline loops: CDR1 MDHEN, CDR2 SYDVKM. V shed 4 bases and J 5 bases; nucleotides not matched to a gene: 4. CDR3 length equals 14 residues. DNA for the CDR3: TGTGCCAGCAGTTCGACAGGGGATTATCAGCCCCAGCATTTT. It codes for CASSSTGDYQPQHF.

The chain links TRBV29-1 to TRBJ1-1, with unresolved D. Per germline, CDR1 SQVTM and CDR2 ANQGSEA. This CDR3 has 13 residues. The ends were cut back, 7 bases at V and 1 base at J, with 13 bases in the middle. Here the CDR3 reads CSGEAFANTEAFF. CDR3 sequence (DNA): TGCAGCGGAGAGGCCTTCGCGAACACTGAAGCTTTCTTT.

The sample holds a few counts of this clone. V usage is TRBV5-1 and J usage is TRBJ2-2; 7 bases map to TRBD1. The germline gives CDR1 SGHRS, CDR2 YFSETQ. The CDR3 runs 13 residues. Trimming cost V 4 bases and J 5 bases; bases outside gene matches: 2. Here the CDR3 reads CASSQQGTGELFF. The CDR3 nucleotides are TGCGCCAGCAGCCAACAGGGGACCGGGGAGCTGTTTTTT. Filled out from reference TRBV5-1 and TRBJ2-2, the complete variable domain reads KAGVTQTPRYLIKTRGQQVTLSCSPISGHRSVSWYQQTPGQGLQFLFEYFSETQRNKGNFPGRFSGRQFSNSRSEMNVSTLELGDSALYLCASSQQGTGELFFGEGSRLTVL.

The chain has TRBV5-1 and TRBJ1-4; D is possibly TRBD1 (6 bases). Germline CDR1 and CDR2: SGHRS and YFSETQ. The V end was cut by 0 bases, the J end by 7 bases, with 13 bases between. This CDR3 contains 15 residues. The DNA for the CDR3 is TGCGCCAGCAGCTTGGGACAGGCCTTCGTTGAAAAACTGTTTTTT. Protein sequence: CASSLGQAFVEKLFF. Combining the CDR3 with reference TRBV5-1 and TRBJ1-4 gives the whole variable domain KAGVTQTPRYLIKTRGQQVTLSCSPISGHRSVSWYQQTPGQGLQFLFEYFSETQRNKGNFPGRFSGRQFSNSRSEMNVSTLELGDSALYLCASSLGQAFVEKLFFGSGTQLSVL.

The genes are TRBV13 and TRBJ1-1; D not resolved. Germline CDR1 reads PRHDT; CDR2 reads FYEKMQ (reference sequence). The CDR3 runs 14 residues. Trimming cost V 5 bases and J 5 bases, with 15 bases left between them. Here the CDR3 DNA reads TGTGCCAGCAGCATCACCCTCCCCCAAACTGAAGCTTTCTTT. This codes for CASSITLPQTEAFF.

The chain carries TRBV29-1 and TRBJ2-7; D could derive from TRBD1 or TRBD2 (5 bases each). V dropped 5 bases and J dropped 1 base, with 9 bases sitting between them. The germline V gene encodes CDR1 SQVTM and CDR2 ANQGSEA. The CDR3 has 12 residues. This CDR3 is CSVWDGSYEQYF. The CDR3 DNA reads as TGCAGCGTTTGGGACGGGTCCTACGAGCAGTACTTC.

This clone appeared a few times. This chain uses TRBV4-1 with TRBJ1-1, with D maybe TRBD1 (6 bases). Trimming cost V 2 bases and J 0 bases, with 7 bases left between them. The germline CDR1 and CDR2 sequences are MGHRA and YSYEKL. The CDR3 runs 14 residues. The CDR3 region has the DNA TGCGCCAGCAGCCAACGGGGGCTGAACACTGAAGCTTTCTTT. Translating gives CASSQRGLNTEAFF.

CDR3: CSASALAGNYNEQFF. The CDR3, as DNA: TGCAGCGCCTCTGCACTAGCGGGGAACTACAATGAGCAGTTCTTC. The chain uses TRBV29-1 and TRBJ2-1, with 10 nucleotides matching TRBD2. CDR1 and CDR2 from the germline V gene are SQVTM and ANQGSEA. With 7 bases clipped from V and 3 bases from J, the junction kept 9 bases outside the gene matches. The CDR3 is 15 residues long.

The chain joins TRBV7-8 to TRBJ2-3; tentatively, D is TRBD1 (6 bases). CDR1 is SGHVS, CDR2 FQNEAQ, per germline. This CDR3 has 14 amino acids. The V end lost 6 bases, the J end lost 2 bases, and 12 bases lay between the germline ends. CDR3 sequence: CASSSRQDTDTQYF. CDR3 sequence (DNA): TGTGCCAGCAGTTCAAGACAGGACACAGATACGCAGTATTTT. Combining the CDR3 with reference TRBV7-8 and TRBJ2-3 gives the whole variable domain GAGVSQSPRYKVAKRGQDVALRCDPISGHVSLFWYQQALGQGPEFLTYFQNEAQLDKSGLPSDRFFAERPEGSVSTLKIQRTQQEDSAVYLCASSSRQDTDTQYFGPGTRLTVL.

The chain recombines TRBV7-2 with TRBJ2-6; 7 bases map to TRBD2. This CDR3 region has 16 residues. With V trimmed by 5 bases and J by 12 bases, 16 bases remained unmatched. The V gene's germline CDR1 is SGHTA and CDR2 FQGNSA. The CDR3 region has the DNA TGTGCCAGCAGCGTCACTAGCGACCTACTTCCTGGCGTCCTGACTTTC. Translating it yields CASSVTSDLLPGVLTF.

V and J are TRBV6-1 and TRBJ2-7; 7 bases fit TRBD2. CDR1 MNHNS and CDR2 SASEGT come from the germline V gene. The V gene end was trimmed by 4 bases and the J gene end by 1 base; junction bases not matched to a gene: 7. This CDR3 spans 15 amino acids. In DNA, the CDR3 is TGTGCCAGCAGTGGAGAGCGGGGCCTATCCTACGAGCAGTACTTC. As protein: CASSGERGLSYEQYF.

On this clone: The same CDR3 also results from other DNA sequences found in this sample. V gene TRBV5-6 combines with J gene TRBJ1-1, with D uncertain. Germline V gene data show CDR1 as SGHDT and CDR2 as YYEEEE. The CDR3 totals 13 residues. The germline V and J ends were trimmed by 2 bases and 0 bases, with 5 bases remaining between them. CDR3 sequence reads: CASSFRVNTEAFF. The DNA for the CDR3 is TGTGCCAGCAGCTTCAGAGTGAACACTGAAGCTTTCTTT.

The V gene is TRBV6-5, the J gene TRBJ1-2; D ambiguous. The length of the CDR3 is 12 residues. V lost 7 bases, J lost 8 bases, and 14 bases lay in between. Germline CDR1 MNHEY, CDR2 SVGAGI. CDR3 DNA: TGTGCCAGCACCCCCTCTTCAGGCGGCTACACCTTC. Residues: CASTPSSGGYTF.

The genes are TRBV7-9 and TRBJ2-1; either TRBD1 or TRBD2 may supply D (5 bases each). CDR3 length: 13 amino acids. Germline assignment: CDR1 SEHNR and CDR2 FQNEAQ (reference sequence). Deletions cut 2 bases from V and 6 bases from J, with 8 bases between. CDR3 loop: CASSLPGANEQFF. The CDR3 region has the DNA TGTGCCAGCAGCTTACCCGGGGCCAATGAGCAGTTCTTC.